The 4 T cell receptor beta chains below all came from one sample that was sequenced in a study of blood T cell repertoires in COVID-19. Profiled with immunoSEQ multiplex PCR; TCRdb holds only in-frame clones, not every one. The data show approximately 59,000 clones, approximately 75% seen once. Sequencing used peripheral blood. Receptors originate from a man between 60 and 75 years old with COVID-19, enrolled during active disease.

The table lists this clone with a few counts. This chain joins TRBV5-4 and TRBJ2-3, with 13 bases aligning to TRBD2. Germline loops: CDR1 SGHNT, CDR2 YYREEE (reference sequence). V trimming: 3 bases; J trimming: 4 bases; junction bases outside the gene matches: 8. The CDR3 has 17 amino acids. CDR3 sequence reads: CASSSWTSGSSADTQYF. CDR3 DNA sequence: TGTGCCAGCAGCTCGTGGACTAGCGGGAGTTCGGCAGATACGCAGTATTTT.

This chain joins TRBV5-6 and TRBJ2-7; TRBD1 matches 7 bases. This CDR3 has 15 residues. The V segment lost 5 bases and the J segment 6 bases; nucleotides outside the gene matches: 14. The V gene's germline CDR1 is SGHDT and CDR2 YYEEEE. The CDR3 loop is CASSQLGGASPEQYF. The DNA of the CDR3 is TGTGCCAGCAGTCAACTAGGGGGCGCTTCCCCCGAGCAGTACTTC.

V and J are TRBV9 and TRBJ2-1, with 9 nucleotides matching TRBD2. CDR3 length: 19 amino acids. From germline, CDR1 is SGDLS and CDR2 YYNGEE. The ends lost 3 bases at V and 0 bases at J; junction bases unmatched: 13. This CDR3 is CASSALEPGLALSYNEQFF. In DNA form, the CDR3 reads TGTGCCAGCAGCGCCCTTGAACCGGGACTAGCCCTCTCCTACAATGAGCAGTTCTTC. Drawing the rest from reference TRBV9 and TRBJ2-1, the complete variable domain is DSGVTQTPKHLITATGQRVTLRCSPRSGDLSVYWYQQSLDQGLQFLIQYYNGEERAKGNILERFSAQQFPDLHSELNLSSLELGDSALYFCASSALEPGLALSYNEQFFGPGTRLTVL.

The chain combines TRBV5-6 with TRBJ2-7; 7 bases fit TRBD1. Germline CDR1 is SGHDT and CDR2 is YYEEEE. The V segment lost 4 bases and the J segment 4 bases; nucleotides outside the gene matches: 8. This CDR3 comprises 14 residues. CDR3 in amino acids: CASSTEARGYEQYF. DNA for the CDR3: TGTGCCAGCAGCACGGAGGCCAGGGGGTACGAGCAGTACTTC.